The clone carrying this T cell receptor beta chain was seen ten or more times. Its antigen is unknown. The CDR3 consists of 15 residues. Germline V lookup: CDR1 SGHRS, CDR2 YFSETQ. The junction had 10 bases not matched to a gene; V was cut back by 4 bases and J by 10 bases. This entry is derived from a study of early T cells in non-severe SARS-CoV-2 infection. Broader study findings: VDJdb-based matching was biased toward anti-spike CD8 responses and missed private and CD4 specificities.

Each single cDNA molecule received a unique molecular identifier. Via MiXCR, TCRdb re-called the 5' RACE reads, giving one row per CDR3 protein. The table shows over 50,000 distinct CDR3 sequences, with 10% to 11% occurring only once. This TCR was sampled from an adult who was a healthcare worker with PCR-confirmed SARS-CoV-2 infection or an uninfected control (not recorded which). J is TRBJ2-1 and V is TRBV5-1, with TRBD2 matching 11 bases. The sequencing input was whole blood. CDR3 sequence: CASSPGTSGPAEQFF. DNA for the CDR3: TGCGCCAGCAGCCCCGGGACTAGCGGCCCCGCGGAGCAGTTCTTC. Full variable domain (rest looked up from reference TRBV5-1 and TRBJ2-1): KAGVTQTPRYLIKTRGQQVTLSCSPISGHRSVSWYQQTPGQGLQFLFEYFSETQRNKGNFPGRFSGRQFSNSRSEMNVSTLELGDSALYLCASSPGTSGPAEQFFGPGTRLTVL.